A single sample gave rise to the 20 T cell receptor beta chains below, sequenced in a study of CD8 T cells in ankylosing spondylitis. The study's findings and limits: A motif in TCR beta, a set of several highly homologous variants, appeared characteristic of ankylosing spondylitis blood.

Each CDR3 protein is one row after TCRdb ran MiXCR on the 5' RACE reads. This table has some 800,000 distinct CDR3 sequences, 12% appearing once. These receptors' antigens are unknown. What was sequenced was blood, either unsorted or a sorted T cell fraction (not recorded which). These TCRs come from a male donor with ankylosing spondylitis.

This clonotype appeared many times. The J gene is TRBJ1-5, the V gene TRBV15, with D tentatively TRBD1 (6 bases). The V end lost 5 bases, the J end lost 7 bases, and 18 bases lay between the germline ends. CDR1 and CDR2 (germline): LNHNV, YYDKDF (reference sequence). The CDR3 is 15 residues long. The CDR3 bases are TGTGCCACCAGCGGCTCGCCAGGGGTAGGGCAGCCCCAGCATTTT. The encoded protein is CATSGSPGVGQPQHF. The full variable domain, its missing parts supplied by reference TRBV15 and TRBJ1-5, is DAMVIQNPRYQVTQFGKPVTLSCSQTLNHNVMYWYQQKSSQAPKLLFHYYDKDFNNEADTPDNFQSRRPNTSFCFLDIRSPGLGDTAMYLCATSGSPGVGQPQHFGDGTRLSIL.

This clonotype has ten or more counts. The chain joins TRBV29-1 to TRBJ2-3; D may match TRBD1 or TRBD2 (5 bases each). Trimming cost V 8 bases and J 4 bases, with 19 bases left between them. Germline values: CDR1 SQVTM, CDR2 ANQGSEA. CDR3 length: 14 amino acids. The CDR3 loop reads CSTTGRQGADTQYF. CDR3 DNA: TGCAGCACCACGGGACGTCAGGGAGCAGATACGCAGTATTTT.

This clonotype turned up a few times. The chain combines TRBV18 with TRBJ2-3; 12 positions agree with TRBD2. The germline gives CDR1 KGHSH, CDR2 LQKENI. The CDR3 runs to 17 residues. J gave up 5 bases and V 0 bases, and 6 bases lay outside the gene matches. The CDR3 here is CASSPPTSGSWGDTQYF. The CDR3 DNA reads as TGTGCCAGCTCACCACCGACTAGCGGGAGTTGGGGAGATACGCAGTATTTT. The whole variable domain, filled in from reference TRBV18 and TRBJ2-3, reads NAGVMQNPRHLVRRRGQEARLRCSPMKGHSHVYWYRQLPEEGLKFMVYLQKENIIDESGMPKERFSAEFPKEGPSILRIQQVVRGDSAAYFCASSPPTSGSWGDTQYFGPGTRLTVL.

The CDR3 is CASSVGPENGQPQHF. DNA of the CDR3: TGTGCCAGCAGCGTAGGGCCAGAGAATGGTCAGCCCCAGCATTTT. The rearrangement uses TRBV9 and TRBJ1-5, with D unclear. V dropped 0 bases and J dropped 6 bases, with 13 bases sitting between them. The length of the CDR3 is 15 residues. Germline V gives CDR1 SGDLS, CDR2 YYNGEE.

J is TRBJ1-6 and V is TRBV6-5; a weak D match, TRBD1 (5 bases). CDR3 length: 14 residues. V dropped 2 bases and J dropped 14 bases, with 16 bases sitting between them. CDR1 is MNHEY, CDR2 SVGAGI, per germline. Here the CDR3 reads CASSYPGARVALHF. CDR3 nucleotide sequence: TGTGCCAGCAGTTACCCCGGGGCCCGGGTGGCCCTCCACTTT.

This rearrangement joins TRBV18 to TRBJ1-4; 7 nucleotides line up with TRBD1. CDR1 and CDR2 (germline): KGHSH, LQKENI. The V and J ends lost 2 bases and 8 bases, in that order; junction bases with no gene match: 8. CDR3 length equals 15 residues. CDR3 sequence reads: CASSPDSPRGEKLFF. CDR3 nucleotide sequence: TGTGCCAGCTCACCAGACAGCCCCAGGGGGGAAAAACTGTTTTTT. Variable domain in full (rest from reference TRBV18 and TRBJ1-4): NAGVMQNPRHLVRRRGQEARLRCSPMKGHSHVYWYRQLPEEGLKFMVYLQKENIIDESGMPKERFSAEFPKEGPSILRIQQVVRGDSAAYFCASSPDSPRGEKLFFGSGTQLSVL.

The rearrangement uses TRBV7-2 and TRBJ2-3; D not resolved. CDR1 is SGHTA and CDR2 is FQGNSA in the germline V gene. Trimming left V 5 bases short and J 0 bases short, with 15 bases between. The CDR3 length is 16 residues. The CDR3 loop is CASSRAVSASTDTQYF. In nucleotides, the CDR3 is TGTGCCAGCAGCAGGGCGGTTTCAGCTAGCACAGATACGCAGTATTTT.

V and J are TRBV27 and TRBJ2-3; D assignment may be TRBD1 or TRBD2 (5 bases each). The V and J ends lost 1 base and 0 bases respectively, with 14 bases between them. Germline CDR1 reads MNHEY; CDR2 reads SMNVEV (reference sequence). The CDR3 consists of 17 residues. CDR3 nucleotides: TGTGCCAGCAGTTTATATCTCCTGGGGGAAAGCACAGATACGCAGTATTTT. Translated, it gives CASSLYLLGESTDTQYF.

DNA of the CDR3: TGTGCCAGCAGCTTGTGGATGAACCAAGAGACCCAGTACTTC. This encodes CASSLWMNQETQYF. This rearrangement joins TRBV5-6 to TRBJ2-5, with no clear D. Germline assignment: CDR1 SGHDT and CDR2 YYEEEE. The CDR3 spans 14 residues. Trimming took off 1 base at V and 0 bases at J, with 7 bases between the two ends.

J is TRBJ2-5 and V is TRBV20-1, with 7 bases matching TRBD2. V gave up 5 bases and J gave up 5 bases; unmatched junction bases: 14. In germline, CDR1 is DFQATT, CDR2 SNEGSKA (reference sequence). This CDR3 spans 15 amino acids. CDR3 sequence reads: CSARMGGWSEETQYF. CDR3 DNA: TGCAGTGCTCGCATGGGGGGGTGGTCGGAGGAGACCCAGTACTTC.

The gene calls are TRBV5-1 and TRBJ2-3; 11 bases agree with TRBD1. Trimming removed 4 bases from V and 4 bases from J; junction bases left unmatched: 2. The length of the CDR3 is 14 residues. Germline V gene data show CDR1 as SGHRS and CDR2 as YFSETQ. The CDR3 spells CASSGTGGADTQYF. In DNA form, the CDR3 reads TGCGCCAGCAGCGGGACAGGGGGGGCAGATACGCAGTATTTT.

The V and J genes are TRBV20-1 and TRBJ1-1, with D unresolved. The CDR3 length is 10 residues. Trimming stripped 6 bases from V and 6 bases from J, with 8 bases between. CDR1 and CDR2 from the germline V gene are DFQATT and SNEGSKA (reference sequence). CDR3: CSALRAEAFF. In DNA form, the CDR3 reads TGCAGTGCCCTTCGGGCTGAAGCTTTCTTT.

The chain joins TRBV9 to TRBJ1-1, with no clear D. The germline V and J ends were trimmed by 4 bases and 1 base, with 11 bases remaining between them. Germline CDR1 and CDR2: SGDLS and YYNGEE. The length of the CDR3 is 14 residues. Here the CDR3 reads CASSPRAANTEAFF. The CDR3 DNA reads TGTGCCAGCAGCCCAAGGGCCGCGAACACTGAAGCTTTCTTT.

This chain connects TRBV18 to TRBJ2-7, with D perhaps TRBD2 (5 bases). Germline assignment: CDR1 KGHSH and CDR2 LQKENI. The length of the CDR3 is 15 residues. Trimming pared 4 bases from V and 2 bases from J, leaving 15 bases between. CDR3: CASSLGGSYTYEQYF. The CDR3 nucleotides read TGTGCCAGCTCACTAGGAGGCAGCTACACCTACGAGCAGTACTTC.

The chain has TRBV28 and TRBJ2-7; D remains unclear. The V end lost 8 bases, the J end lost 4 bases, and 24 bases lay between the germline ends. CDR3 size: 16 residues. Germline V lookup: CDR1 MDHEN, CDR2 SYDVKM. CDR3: CASSEADSRVGYEQYF. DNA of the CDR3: TGTGCCAGCTCGGAAGCAGACTCTCGAGTAGGGTACGAGCAGTACTTC.

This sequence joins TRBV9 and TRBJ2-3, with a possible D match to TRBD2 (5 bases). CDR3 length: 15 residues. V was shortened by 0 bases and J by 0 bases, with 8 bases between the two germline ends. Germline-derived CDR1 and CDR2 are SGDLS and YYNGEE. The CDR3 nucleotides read TGTGCCAGCAGCGTAGTAGCGTCTAGCACAGATACGCAGTATTTT. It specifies CASSVVASSTDTQYF.

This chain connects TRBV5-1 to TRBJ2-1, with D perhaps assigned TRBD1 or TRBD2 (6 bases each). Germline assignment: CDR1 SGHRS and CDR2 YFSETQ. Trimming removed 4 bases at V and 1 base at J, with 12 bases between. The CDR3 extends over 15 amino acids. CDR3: CASSAGHHSYNEQFF. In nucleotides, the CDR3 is TGCGCCAGCAGCGCGGGACACCATTCCTACAATGAGCAGTTCTTC.

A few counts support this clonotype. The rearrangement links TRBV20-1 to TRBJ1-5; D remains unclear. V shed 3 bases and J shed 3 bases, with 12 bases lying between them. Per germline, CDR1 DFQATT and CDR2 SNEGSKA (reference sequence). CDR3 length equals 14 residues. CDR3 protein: CSASSGGLNQPQHF. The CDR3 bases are TGCAGTGCTAGTTCCGGTGGCCTCAATCAGCCCCAGCATTTT.

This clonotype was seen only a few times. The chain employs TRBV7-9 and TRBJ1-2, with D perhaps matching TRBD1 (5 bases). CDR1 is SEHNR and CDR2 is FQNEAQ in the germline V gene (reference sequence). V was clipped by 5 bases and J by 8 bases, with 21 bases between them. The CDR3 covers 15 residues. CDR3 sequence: CASSPNTGTAGGYTF. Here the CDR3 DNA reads TGTGCCAGCAGCCCAAACACGGGGACGGCTGGGGGCTACACCTTC.

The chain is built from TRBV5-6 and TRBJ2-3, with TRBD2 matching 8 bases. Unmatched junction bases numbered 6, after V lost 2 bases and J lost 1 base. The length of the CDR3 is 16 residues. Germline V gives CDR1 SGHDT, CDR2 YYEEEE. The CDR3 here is CASSLRGTRRTDTQYF. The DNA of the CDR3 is TGTGCCAGCAGCTTAAGGGGGACTAGGCGCACAGATACGCAGTATTTT.